In its sample, the clone carrying this TCR beta chain was seen a few times. The sample comes from a study of OX40 agonist ivuxolimab in advanced cancers. Study at large: Dose-escalation patients suffered from hepatocellular carcinoma, melanoma, renal cell or head and neck cancer.

Using immunoSEQ multiplex PCR, the repertoire was profiled, and TCRdb retains in-frame clones only, with some absent. The table has tens of thousands of clones, about 87% seen once. The V gene lost 0 bases and the J gene lost 2 bases, with 17 bases spanning the gap. The CDR3 runs to 17 residues. J is TRBJ2-7 and V is TRBV23-1; D is possibly TRBD2 (6 bases). TRBV23-1 is classed as an ORF, of uncertain function. Specimen: CD4+ or CD8+ T cells sorted from blood, collected in a trial of the OX40 agonist ivuxolimab. The clonotype originates from an adult with an advanced solid tumor such as melanoma, head and neck, liver or kidney cancer. The CDR3 reads CASSQSVAEGPAYEQYF. CDR3 sequence (DNA): TGCGCCAGCAGTCAATCGGTAGCGGAGGGGCCGGCCTACGAGCAGTACTTC.